The 21 T cell receptor beta chains in this list originate from one sample, sequenced in a study of T cells in women clearing cervical HPV infection. The repertoire was sequenced with immunoSEQ multiplex PCR; TCRdb's copy has only in-frame clones and lacks some. Its clone listing holds tens of thousands of clones. The specimen sequenced was blood buffy coat. Receptors originate from a woman aged 18-69 years with a cervical HPV16 infection that either progressed to CIN3+ or cleared (not recorded which).

Details on this clone: The read finishes 3 residues shy of the CDR3 end, and the germline J gene is used to complete it. V and J are TRBV7-9 and TRBJ2-3; 10 bases are shared with TRBD1. The germline V gene has CDR1 SEHNR and CDR2 FQNEAQ (reference sequence). The CDR3 runs 14 residues. V lost 5 bases to trimming and J lost 3 bases; unmatched junction nucleotides: 2. Partial CDR3 DNA: TGTGCCAGCAGCCCGGGACAGGGGACAGATACG. Amino acid sequence: CASSPGQGTDT. The whole CDR3 protein reads CASSPGQGTDTQYF. Looking up the rest from reference TRBV7-9 and TRBJ2-3 gives the full variable domain: DTGVSQNPRHKITKRGQNVTFRCDPISEHNRLYWYRQTLGQGPEFLTYFQNEAQLEKSRLLSDRFSAERPKGSFSTLEIQRTEQGDSAMYLCASSPGQGTDTQYFGPGTRLTVL.

Notes on this clone: The read halts 3 residues ahead of the CDR3 end, with the missing end drawn from the germline J gene. The chain recombines TRBV20-1 with TRBJ1-3; D may be TRBD1 (5 bases). V lost 3 bases and J lost 5, with 11 bases in between. The germline gives CDR1 DFQATT, CDR2 SNEGSKA (reference sequence). The CDR3 extends over 13 amino acids. The CDR3 DNA, read in part, is TGCAGTGCTAGGTTTGCAGGGAGAAACACC. Protein product: CSARFAGRNT. The whole CDR3 reads CSARFAGRNTIYF.

To note about this clone: Read coverage stops 3 residues before the CDR3 terminus; the germline J gene supplies the remainder. This chain links TRBV19 with TRBJ1-2; D is perhaps TRBD1 (6 bases). CDR1 and CDR2 (germline): LNHDA, SQIVND (reference sequence). The CDR3 is 13 residues long. The part of the CDR3 DNA that was read is TGTGCCAGTAGTGACAACAGGGATGACGGC. As protein: CASSDNRDDG. Given in full, the CDR3 is CASSDNRDDGYTF.

As for this clone: The CDR3 is cut off 3 residues early in the read; its end comes from the germline J gene. This chain uses TRBV20-1 with TRBJ2-3; 7 nucleotides agree with TRBD1. CDR3 size: 13 residues. The J segment lost 5 bases and the V segment lost 5 bases, leaving 7 bases of the junction unmatched. CDR1 and CDR2 (germline): DFQATT, SNEGSKA (reference sequence). CDR3 sequence: CSAETTGVDTQYF. The sequenced CDR3 bases are TGCAGTGCTGAAACCACAGGGGTAGATACG.

For this clone: The read ends 3 residues early relative to the CDR3; the germline J gene fills the gap. The rearrangement uses TRBV2 and TRBJ1-3, with D unclear. This CDR3 region has 13 residues. Germline V gene sequence: CDR1 SNHLY, CDR2 FYNNEI. Trimming shortened V by 8 bases and J by 0 bases, and 8 bases separated the two germline ends. The sequenced part of the CDR3 DNA is TGTGCCAGCGGAGGACTCTCTGGAAACACC. Residues: CASGGLSGNT. The complete CDR3 sequence is CASGGLSGNTIYF.

Worth noting for this clone: From the germline J gene comes the end of the CDR3, since the read stops 3 residues before it. V gene TRBV12-3 or TRBV12-4 combines with J gene TRBJ1-1; D possibly corresponds to TRBD1 (6 bases). The V gene lost 9 bases and the J gene lost 0 bases, with 14 bases spanning the gap. This CDR3 region has 14 residues. Here the CDR3 reads CARRQAPMNTEAFF. The CDR3 bases that were read are TGTGCCAGACGACAGGCTCCTATGAACACTGAA.

Remarks on this clone: The read ends 3 residues shy of where the CDR3 ends; the end is completed using the germline J gene. The chain uses TRBV5-4 and TRBJ1-2, with 9 bases aligning to TRBD1. Germline V lookup: CDR1 SGHNT, CDR2 YYREEE (reference sequence). CDR3 length equals 14 residues. V dropped 4 bases and J dropped 4; count of bases not matched to a gene: 5. CDR3 sequence: CASSGRDRVYGYTF. Incomplete CDR3 DNA: TGTGCCAGCAGCGGCCGGGACAGGGTCTATGGC. The full variable domain, with the rest looked up from reference TRBV5-4 and TRBJ1-2, is ETGVTQSPTHLIKTRGQQVTLRCSSQSGHNTVSWYQQALGQGPQFIFQYYREEENGRGNFPPRFSGLQFPNYSSELNVNALELDDSALYLCASSGRDRVYGYTFGSGTRLTVV.

Concerning this clone: The read is 3 residues too short to cover the CDR3 end, so that end is filled in from the germline J gene. The genes are TRBV28 and TRBJ2-7, with TRBD2 identical over 11 bases. The CDR3 has 15 residues. The V and J ends lost 6 bases and 5 bases, in that order; junction bases with no gene match: 9. Per the germline V gene, CDR1 is MDHEN and CDR2 is SYDVKM. The CDR3 spells CASRLAGAPVHEQYF. CDR3 DNA (partial): TGTGCCAGCAGACTAGCGGGAGCCCCGGTCCACGAG.

As for this clone: The read ends 3 residues before the CDR3 terminus; that terminus is restored from the germline J gene. The rearrangement uses TRBV18 and TRBJ1-1, with D unclear. V was trimmed by 2 bases and J by 0 bases, leaving 10 bases between them. Germline CDR1 is KGHSH and CDR2 is LQKENI. The CDR3 is 15 residues long. The DNA read from the CDR3 is TGTGCCAGCTCACCATTAGCAGTCATGAACACTGAA. This sequence encodes CASSPLAVMNTE. The entire CDR3 sequence reads CASSPLAVMNTEAFF.

With regard to this clone: Read data end 3 residues before the CDR3 end; the end is taken from the germline J gene. This chain links TRBV6-2 or TRBV6-3 with TRBJ1-1; D possibly corresponds to TRBD1 (5 bases). The CDR3 consists of 13 residues. Trimming left V 6 bases short and J 3 bases short, with 11 bases between. The germline V gene encodes CDR1 MNHEY and CDR2 SVGEGT. The CDR3 protein is CASRTGGDTEAFF. The part of the CDR3 DNA that was read is TGTGCCAGCAGGACCGGGGGGGACACTGAA.

In regard to this clone: The read falls 3 residues short of the CDR3 end, and the missing part is taken from the germline J gene. The chain links TRBV30 to TRBJ2-1; 8 bases agree with TRBD2. This CDR3 spans 14 amino acids. V lost 5 bases and J lost 4; bases outside the gene matches: 7. Germline loops: CDR1 GTSNPN, CDR2 SVGIG (reference sequence). The CDR3: CAWGSKRGYNEQFF. The covered CDR3 bases are TGTGCCTGGGGAAGTAAGCGGGGGTACAATGAG.

As concerns this clone: The CDR3 end lies 3 residues beyond the end of the read and is filled in from the germline J gene. V gene TRBV6-1 combines with J gene TRBJ1-5; D perhaps matches TRBD1 (6 bases). The CDR3 is 16 amino acids. Trimming removed 1 base from V and 2 bases from J, with 12 bases in between. The germline gives CDR1 MNHNS, CDR2 SASEGT. The CDR3 is CASSEEGGLGNQPQHF. CDR3 DNA (partial): TGTGCCAGCAGTGAAGAAGGGGGTTTGGGCAATCAGCCC.

Remarks on this clone: The CDR3 extends 3 residues past the end of the read, so its final part is completed from the germline J gene. This chain connects TRBV6-2 or TRBV6-3 to TRBJ2-1, with 7 bases that match TRBD1. The V and J ends lost 5 bases and 9 bases, in that order; junction bases with no gene match: 4. This CDR3 is 12 amino acids long. The germline V gene has CDR1 MNHEY and CDR2 SVGEGT. The CDR3 DNA, read in part, is TGTGCCAGCAGTACCGGACAGGTTGAG. Protein sequence: CASSTGQVE. The full CDR3 protein reads CASSTGQVEQFF.

With regard to this clone: The read comes to an end 3 residues before the CDR3 does, leaving the germline J gene to fill in the end. The rearrangement links TRBV11-2 to TRBJ1-5; D gene ambiguous. The CDR3 spans 13 residues. Looked up from germline, CDR1 is SGHAT and CDR2 is FQNNGV. The V end lost 1 base, the J end lost 8 bases, and 9 bases lay between the germline ends. CDR3 DNA (partial): TGTGCCAGCAGCTTAGCGGGGAGTGAGCCC. It is translated as CASSLAGSEP. The full CDR3 protein reads CASSLAGSEPQHF.

A word on this clone: The read falls 3 residues short of the CDR3 end, and the missing part is taken from the germline J gene. The V call is TRBV29-1, the J call TRBJ2-3; 11 bases are a match to TRBD2. Unmatched junction bases numbered 4, after V lost 2 bases and J lost 0 bases. CDR3 length equals 16 residues. Germline assignment: CDR1 SQVTM and CDR2 ANQGSEA. CDR3 in amino acids: CSVETSGGFSTDTQYF. The covered CDR3 bases are TGCAGCGTTGAAACTAGCGGGGGATTTAGCACAGATACG.

Comments on this clone: The CDR3 extends 3 residues past the end of the read, so its final part is completed from the germline J gene. This chain joins TRBV20-1 and TRBJ2-4; unclear D gene. The CDR3 totals 17 residues. Germline CDR1 reads DFQATT; CDR2 reads SNEGSKA (reference sequence). The CDR3 is CSARRPSGFNSNQPQYF. The DNA read from the CDR3 is TGCAGTGCTAGACGGCCCTCTGGGTTTAATAGCAATCAGCCT.

Turning to this clone: The sequence runs out 3 residues before the end of the CDR3; the remainder is reconstructed from the germline J gene. Different DNA sequences within this sample yield the same CDR3. The chain is built from TRBV7-9 and TRBJ2-1, with D perhaps TRBD1 (6 bases). Germline-derived CDR1 and CDR2 are SEHNR and FQNEAQ (reference sequence). Trimming took 3 bases from V and 6 from J, leaving 12 bases between them. CDR3 length equals 14 residues. CDR3: CASSLPQGFNEQFF. CDR3 DNA, as far as it was read: TGTGCCAGCAGCTTGCCTCAGGGGTTCAATGAG.

Concerning this clone: The CDR3 goes on 3 residues after the read ends, and that part is filled in from the germline J gene. The genes are TRBV19 and TRBJ2-7, with 7 bases matching TRBD2. Per the germline V gene, CDR1 is LNHDA and CDR2 is SQIVND (reference sequence). CDR3 length: 13 residues. The V and J ends lost 4 bases and 6 bases, in that order; junction bases with no gene match: 6. The CDR3 sequence: CASSSGSNFEQYF. Incomplete CDR3 DNA: TGTGCCAGTAGTAGCGGGAGTAATTTCGAG.

On this clone itself: The read terminates 3 residues ahead of where the CDR3 ends, so the germline J gene completes it. This chain links TRBV12-3 or TRBV12-4 with TRBJ1-4; 9 bases map to TRBD1. CDR3 size: 17 residues. Trimming took 3 bases from V and 5 from J; bases not matched to a gene: 10. The DNA read from the CDR3 is TGTGCCAGCAGTTTTTGGCCCGGGACAGGGCCCAATGAAAAA. Its protein is CASSFWPGTGPNEK. The complete CDR3 sequence is CASSFWPGTGPNEKLFF.

As for this clone: The DNA ends 3 residues before the CDR3 does, and the rest of the CDR3 is filled in from the germline J gene. The chain employs TRBV20-1 and TRBJ2-5; a possible D gene is TRBD1 (5 bases). Germline V CDR1 and CDR2: DFQATT, SNEGSKA (reference sequence). The CDR3 totals 14 residues. V dropped 1 base and J dropped 1 base, with 10 bases sitting between them. The CDR3 region is CSARVDSSQETQYF. The CDR3 bases that were read are TGCAGTGCTAGAGTCGACAGCTCCCAAGAGACC.

Regarding this clone: The missing CDR3 end, 3 residues past where the read stops, is filled in from the germline J gene. The chain combines TRBV19 with TRBJ2-2; 12 bases line up with TRBD2. V lost 5 bases to trimming and J lost 1 base; unmatched junction nucleotides: 8. Germline V lookup: CDR1 LNHDA, CDR2 SQIVND (reference sequence). This CDR3 has 18 amino acids. Here the CDR3 reads CASSQRTSGTRNTGELFF. The DNA read from the CDR3 is TGTGCCAGTAGTCAAAGGACTAGCGGGACTAGGAACACCGGGGAG. Together with reference TRBV19 and TRBJ2-2, the CDR3 gives the full variable domain: DGGITQSPKYLFRKEGQNVTLSCEQNLNHDAMYWYRQDPGQGLRLIYYSQIVNDFQKGDIAEGYSVSREKKESFPLTVTSAQKNPTAFYLCASSQRTSGTRNTGELFFGEGSRLTVL.